The source of this T cell receptor beta chain is a study of Ad26.COV2.S vaccination and SARS-CoV-2 variants. Study in general: Donor was one of the participants in the Ad26.COV2.S arm of the COV1001 trial. Each vaccinee took Ad26.COV2.S intramuscularly, once or twice 56 days apart. Findings and caveats of the study: The study found higher spike-specific TCR breadth in vaccine than placebo recipients.

About this clone: The antigen is undetermined.

Indicated treatment: 19 received Ad26.COV2.S at low or high dose, single or two shots; about five received placebo; per-sample allocation not given. Samples were taken on day 63 after the first vaccine or placebo injection. Vaccine was an Ad26 vector expressing Wuhan-strain SARS-CoV-2 spike. Clones were sequenced by immunoSEQ multiplex PCR, and TCRdb holds only the in-frame ones, with some missing. The repertoire includes 320,000 or so clones, approximately 87% of them detected once, and over 5% sits in the top ten. V lost 4 bases, J lost 1 base, and 10 bases lay in between. Germline loops: CDR1 SGHNT, CDR2 YYREEE (reference sequence). This CDR3 is built from 14 residues.

The receptor was isolated from a person between 18 and 60 years old who received the Ad26.COV2.S COVID-19 vaccine or a placebo. The specimen was peripheral blood, collected in a trial of Ad26.COV2.S vaccine versus placebo. The rearrangement uses TRBV5-4 and TRBJ2-3; D call uncertain. This CDR3 reads CASSPPTGTDTQYF. The CDR3 coding sequence is TGTGCCAGCAGCCCCCCGACGGGCACAGATACGCAGTATTTT. The whole variable domain, remainder taken from reference TRBV5-4 and TRBJ2-3, is ETGVTQSPTHLIKTRGQQVTLRCSSQSGHNTVSWYQQALGQGPQFIFQYYREEENGRGNFPPRFSGLQFPNYSSELNVNALELDDSALYLCASSPPTGTDTQYFGPGTRLTVL.